The sequence of this T cell receptor (beta chain) was determined in a study of long-term antiretroviral therapy in people with HIV. The authors ran the immunoSEQ assay, v3.0, at survey level. Libraries were prepared by immunoSEQ multiplex PCR; TCRdb keeps only in-frame clonotypes and omits some of them. This sample has 30,000 to 40,000 clones, with approximately 83% found just once. Trimming pared 1 base from V and 7 bases from J, leaving 8 bases between. Germline lookup yields CDR1 SNHLY and CDR2 FYNNEI. There are 13 residues in the CDR3. The chain uses TRBV2 and TRBJ1-5; D gene unclear. This receptor was identified in a young man with HIV. The starting material was unsorted PBMCs, obtained 0.4 years before starting antiretroviral therapy. Written as DNA, the CDR3 is TGTGCCAGCAGTGAAGAAAGCGCCCAGCCCCAGCATTTT. Encoded protein: CASSEESAQPQHF.